The following is a TCR beta chain sequence with its context. Its antigen is not identified. The PCR made use of 60 Vbeta and 13 Jbeta primers. Some clones are missing from TCRdb's copy, which holds only in-frame ones; the method was immunoSEQ multiplex PCR. The sample holds some 130,000 clones, about 82% seen once. This specimen comes from a study of cytomegalovirus exposure and HLA in healthy donors. Points from the study as a whole: By a later analysis, the bulk of CMV-associated TCR beta chains appeared HLA-restricted. Donors were assumed by presence/absence analyses to have roughly uniform sequencing depth. Many donors carried some public TCRs, although rarity characterized most TCR sequences. TCR beta chains associated with HLA were, in a later analysis, more clonally expanded than equally common others.

The clonotype comes from a man in his thirties or forties in good health. Sequenced sample: PBMCs.

The CDR3 DNA follows: TGTGCCAGCAGTTTCGGACTAGCCGAGGTCTCTGGGGCCAACGTCCTGACTTTC. This gives the protein CASSFGLAEVSGANVLTF. The chain employs TRBV28 and TRBJ2-6; 8 nucleotides align to TRBD2. Per germline, CDR1 MDHEN and CDR2 SYDVKM. The CDR3 is made up of 18 amino acids. The trim removed 3 bases at V and 0 bases at J, leaving 7 bases unmatched.